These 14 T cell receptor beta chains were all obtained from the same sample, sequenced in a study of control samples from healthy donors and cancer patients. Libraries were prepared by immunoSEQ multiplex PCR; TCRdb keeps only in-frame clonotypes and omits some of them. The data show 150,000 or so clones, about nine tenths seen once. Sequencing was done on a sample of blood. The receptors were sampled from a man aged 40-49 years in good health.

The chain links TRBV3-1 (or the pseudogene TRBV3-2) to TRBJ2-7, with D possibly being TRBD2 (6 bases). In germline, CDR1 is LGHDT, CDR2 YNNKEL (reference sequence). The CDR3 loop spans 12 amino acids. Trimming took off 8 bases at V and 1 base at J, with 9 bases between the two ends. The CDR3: CASQAGSYEQYF. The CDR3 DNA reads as TGTGCCAGCCAGGCGGGGTCCTACGAGCAGTACTTC.

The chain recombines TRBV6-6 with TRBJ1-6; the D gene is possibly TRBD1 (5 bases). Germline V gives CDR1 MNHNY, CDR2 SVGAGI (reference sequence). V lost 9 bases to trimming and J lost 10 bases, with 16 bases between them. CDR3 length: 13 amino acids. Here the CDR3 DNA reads TGTGCCAGTATCGAGGGGTTCGGGTCACCCCTCCACTTT. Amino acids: CASIEGFGSPLHF.

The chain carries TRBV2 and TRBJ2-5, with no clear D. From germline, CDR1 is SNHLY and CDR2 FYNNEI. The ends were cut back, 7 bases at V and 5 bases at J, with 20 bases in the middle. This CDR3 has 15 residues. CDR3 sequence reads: CASNEQPEFGETQYF. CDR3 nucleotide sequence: TGTGCCAGCAACGAGCAGCCCGAGTTCGGGGAGACCCAGTACTTC.

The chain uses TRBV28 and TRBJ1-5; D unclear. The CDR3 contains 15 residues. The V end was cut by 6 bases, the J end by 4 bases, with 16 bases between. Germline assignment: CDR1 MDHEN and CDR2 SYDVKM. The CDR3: CASSLPDGPNQPQHF. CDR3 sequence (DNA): TGTGCCAGCAGCTTACCGGACGGGCCGAATCAGCCCCAGCATTTT.

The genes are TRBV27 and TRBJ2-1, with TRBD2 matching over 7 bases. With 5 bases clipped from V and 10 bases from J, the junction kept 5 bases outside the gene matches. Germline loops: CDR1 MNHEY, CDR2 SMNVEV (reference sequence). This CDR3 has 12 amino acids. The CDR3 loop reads CASSPQRGEQFF. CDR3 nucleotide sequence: TGTGCCAGCAGTCCCCAGCGGGGAGAGCAGTTCTTC.

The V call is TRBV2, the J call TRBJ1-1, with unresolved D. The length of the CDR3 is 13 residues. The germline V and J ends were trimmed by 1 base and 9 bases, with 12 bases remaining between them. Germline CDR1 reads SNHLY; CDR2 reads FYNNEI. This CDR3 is CASSEGPSTKAFF. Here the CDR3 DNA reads TGTGCCAGCAGTGAAGGTCCTTCTACAAAAGCTTTCTTT.

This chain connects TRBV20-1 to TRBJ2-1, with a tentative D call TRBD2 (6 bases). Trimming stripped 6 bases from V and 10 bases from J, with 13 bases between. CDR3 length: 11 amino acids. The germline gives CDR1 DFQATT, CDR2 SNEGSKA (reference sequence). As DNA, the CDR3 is TGCAGTGCAGGAGGGGTGCTCGAGCAGTTCTTC. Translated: CSAGGVLEQFF.

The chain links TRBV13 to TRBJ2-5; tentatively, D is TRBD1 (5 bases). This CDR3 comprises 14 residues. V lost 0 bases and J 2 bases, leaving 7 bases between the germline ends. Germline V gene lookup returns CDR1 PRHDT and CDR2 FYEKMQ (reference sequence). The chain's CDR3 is CASSLGGQQETQYF. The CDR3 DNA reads TGTGCCAGCAGCTTAGGGGGGCAACAAGAGACCCAGTACTTC.

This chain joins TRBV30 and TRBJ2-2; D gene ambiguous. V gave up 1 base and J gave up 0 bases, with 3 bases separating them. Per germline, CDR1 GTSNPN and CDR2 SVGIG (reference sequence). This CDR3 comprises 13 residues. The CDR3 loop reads CAWSGPNTGELFF. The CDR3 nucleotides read TGTGCCTGGAGTGGGCCGAACACCGGGGAGCTGTTTTTT.

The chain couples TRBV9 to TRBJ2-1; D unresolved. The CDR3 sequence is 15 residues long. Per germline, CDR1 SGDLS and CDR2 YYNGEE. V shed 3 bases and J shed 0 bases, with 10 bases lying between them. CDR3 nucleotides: TGTGCCAGCAGCGCAGGAGAGCCCTCCTACAATGAGCAGTTCTTC. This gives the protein CASSAGEPSYNEQFF.

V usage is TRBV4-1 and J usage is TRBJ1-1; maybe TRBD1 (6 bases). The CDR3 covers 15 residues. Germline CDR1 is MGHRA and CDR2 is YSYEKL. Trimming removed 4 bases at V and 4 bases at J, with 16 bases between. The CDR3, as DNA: TGCGCCAGCAGCCCAGGGGAGGGTAGAATCACTGAAGCTTTCTTT. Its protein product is CASSPGEGRITEAFF.

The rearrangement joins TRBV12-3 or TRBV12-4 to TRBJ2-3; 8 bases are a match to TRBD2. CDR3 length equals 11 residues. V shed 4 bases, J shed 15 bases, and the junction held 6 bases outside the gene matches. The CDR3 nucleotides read TGTGCCAGCAGTTACGGGGGGGCTGGATATTTT. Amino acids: CASSYGGAGYF.

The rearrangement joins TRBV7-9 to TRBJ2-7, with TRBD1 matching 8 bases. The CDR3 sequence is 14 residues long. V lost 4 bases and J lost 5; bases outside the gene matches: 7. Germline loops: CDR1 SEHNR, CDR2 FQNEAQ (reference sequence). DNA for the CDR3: TGTGCCAGCAGCTCGGACAGGGTATTCAACGAGCAGTACTTC. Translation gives CASSSDRVFNEQYF.

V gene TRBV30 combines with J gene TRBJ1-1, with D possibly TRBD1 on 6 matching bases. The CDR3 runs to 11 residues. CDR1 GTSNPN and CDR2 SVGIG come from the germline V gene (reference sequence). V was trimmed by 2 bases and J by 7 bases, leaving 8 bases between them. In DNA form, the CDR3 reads TGTGCCTGGAGTAGGGGGAATGAAGCTTTCTTT. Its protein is CAWSRGNEAFF.